A single sample is the source of the 29 T cell receptor beta chains below, sequenced in a study of cytomegalovirus exposure and HLA in healthy donors. Primers for the PCR totalled 60 Vbeta and 13 Jbeta. Assay: immunoSEQ multiplex PCR; the TCRdb copy retains only in-frame clones and omits some. There are over 55,000 clones in the sample; around three quarters occur only once, and around a tenth lies in the top ten. The source material was PBMCs. The receptors were gathered from a woman aged 45-59 years in good health and CMV-seropositive.

The V and J genes are TRBV27 and TRBJ2-1; perhaps TRBD2 as D (7 bases). The CDR3 has 16 residues. Germline V CDR1 and CDR2: MNHEY, SMNVEV (reference sequence). V lost 3 bases and J 4 bases, leaving 16 bases between the germline ends. The CDR3 region is CASSLRGLAPYNEQFF. CDR3 nucleotides: TGTGCCAGCAGTTTGCGGGGGCTAGCGCCATACAATGAGCAGTTCTTC.

This clone has a single count. The junction departs from the called germline gene at one end, perhaps through a read error. The V and J genes are TRBV14 and TRBJ2-7, with TRBD1 matching 10 bases. The CDR3 contains 13 residues. Germline CDR1 reads SGHDN; CDR2 reads FVKESK. This CDR3 reads CASSQVMGQGYNF. DNA of the CDR3: TGTGCCAGCAGCCAAGTCATGGGACAGGGGTATAACTTC.

This clone was counted only a few times. The V call is TRBV4-1, the J call TRBJ2-7, with 10 bases that match TRBD2. Per the germline V gene, CDR1 is MGHRA and CDR2 is YSYEKL. The CDR3 sequence is 15 residues long. Trimming removed 3 bases from V and 6 bases from J; junction bases left unmatched: 8. The CDR3 region is CASSQSGTSVSEQYF. The CDR3 bases are TGCGCCAGCAGCCAGTCAGGGACTAGCGTAAGCGAGCAGTACTTC.

V gene TRBV5-4 combines with J gene TRBJ2-7; possible D gene TRBD1, 6 bases. Per germline, CDR1 SGHNT and CDR2 YYREEE (reference sequence). V was clipped by 3 bases and J by 1 base, with 8 bases between them. This CDR3 is built from 13 residues. In DNA form, the CDR3 reads TGTGCCAGCAGCTCAGGACAGTCCTACGAGCAGTACTTC. This gives the protein CASSSGQSYEQYF.

Of note for this clone: This sample includes further DNA sequences coding for the same CDR3. V usage is TRBV4-3 and J usage is TRBJ2-7; 9 nucleotides agree with TRBD1. After removal of 3 bases from V and 4 bases from J, the junction contained 4 bases not matched to a gene. In germline, CDR1 is LGHNA, CDR2 YSLEER. This CDR3 comprises 14 residues. The CDR3 nucleotides are TGCGCCAGCAGCCAGGGGACAGGGAGGTACGAGCAGTACTTC. It yields the protein CASSQGTGRYEQYF.

The chain uses TRBV7-2 and TRBJ2-5; TRBD2 might be the D (6 bases). CDR3 length equals 15 residues. CDR1 SGHTA and CDR2 FQGNSA come from the germline V gene. The V gene lost 5 bases and the J gene lost 3 bases, with 16 bases spanning the gap. The CDR3 protein is CASSQWAGMEETQYF. The CDR3 bases are TGTGCCAGCAGCCAATGGGCGGGGATGGAAGAGACCCAGTACTTC.

The chain has TRBV10-3 and TRBJ1-2, with D perhaps matching TRBD1 (6 bases). CDR3 length equals 15 residues. Germline CDR1 is ENHRY and CDR2 is SYGVKD. V was trimmed by 2 bases and J by 4 bases, leaving 14 bases between them. The CDR3 DNA follows: TGTGCCATCAGTGAGCCAGGGGATCAGGGCTATGGCTACACCTTC. Protein: CAISEPGDQGYGYTF.

This chain links TRBV30 with TRBJ2-1; D ambiguous. The CDR3 runs 12 residues. Germline lookup yields CDR1 GTSNPN and CDR2 SVGIG (reference sequence). V lost 0 bases and J lost 15, with 15 bases in between. CDR3 sequence reads: CAWSVLRGPGFF. The CDR3 nucleotides are TGTGCCTGGAGTGTACTGCGTGGTCCCGGGTTCTTC. Drawing the rest from reference TRBV30 and TRBJ2-1, the complete variable domain is SQTIHQWPATLVQPVGSPLSLECTVEGTSNPNLYWYRQAAGRGLQLLFYSVGIGQISSEVPQNLSASRPQDRQFILSSKKLLLSDSGFYLCAWSVLRGPGFFGPGTRLTVL.

V gene TRBV9 combines with J gene TRBJ1-4; D not certain. The ends were cut back, 1 base at V and 1 base at J, with 8 bases in the middle. This CDR3 region has 15 residues. CDR1 SGDLS and CDR2 YYNGEE come from the germline V gene. The CDR3 DNA reads TGTGCCAGCAGCGTAATCGGGGAAACTAATGAAAAACTGTTTTTT. The encoded protein is CASSVIGETNEKLFF.

This clone has more than one count but fewer than ten. The chain combines TRBV9 with TRBJ1-6; possibly TRBD1 for D (5 bases). Between the trimmed V and J ends, which lost 4 bases and 5 bases, there was a span of 13 bases. Per the germline V gene, CDR1 is SGDLS and CDR2 is YYNGEE. This CDR3 is 15 amino acids long. The CDR3 DNA follows: TGTGCCAGCAGCCCCCAGGGAGGTAATAATTCACCCCTCCACTTT. This translates into CASSPQGGNNSPLHF.

CDR3 DNA sequence: TGTGCCAGCAGTCCTCTAGCGGGGGGCCGGGCAGATACGCAGTATTTT. Translation gives CASSPLAGGRADTQYF. The V and J genes are TRBV27 and TRBJ2-3, with 11 bases fitting TRBD2. Germline V lookup: CDR1 MNHEY, CDR2 SMNVEV (reference sequence). J was trimmed by 4 bases and V by 5 bases; bases with no gene match: 8. The CDR3 covers 16 residues.

The chain joins TRBV19 to TRBJ2-4; 7 bases fit TRBD1. CDR3 length: 17 residues. The germline CDR1 and CDR2 sequences are LNHDA and SQIVND (reference sequence). Trimming took 2 bases from V and 1 from J; bases not matched to a gene: 8. DNA for the CDR3: TGTGCCAGTAGTATACACACAGGGGTAATGGCCAAAAACATTCAGTACTTC. Translating it yields CASSIHTGVMAKNIQYF.

The chain carries TRBV9 and TRBJ2-3; the D gene is possibly TRBD1 (7 bases). The CDR3 spans 15 residues. The germline V gene encodes CDR1 SGDLS and CDR2 YYNGEE. Trimming removed 4 bases from V and 5 bases from J, with 17 bases in between. Here the CDR3 DNA reads TGTGCCAGCAGCCAAGGACAGGCGGGGCAAGATACGCAGTATTTT. Protein: CASSQGQAGQDTQYF.

In its sample, this clone was seen a few times. V and J are TRBV25-1 and TRBJ2-1; the match to TRBD1 covers 7 bases. With 6 bases clipped from V and 6 bases from J, the junction kept 8 bases outside the gene matches. The CDR3 is 14 residues long. Germline assignment: CDR1 MGHDK and CDR2 SYGVNS. The CDR3 loop is CASRQPGTANEQFF. In nucleotides, the CDR3 is TGTGCCAGCAGGCAACCTGGGACAGCCAATGAGCAGTTCTTC.

The chain links TRBV5-8 to TRBJ2-7; 8 bases are shared with TRBD2. Germline lookup yields CDR1 SGHTS and CDR2 YDEGEE. This CDR3 spans 16 amino acids. With V trimmed by 3 bases and J by 3 bases, 11 bases remained unmatched. The CDR3 sequence is CASSSGVQRGHYEQYF. The CDR3 bases are TGTGCCAGCAGCTCTGGGGTTCAGCGGGGGCACTACGAGCAGTACTTC.

CDR3 DNA: TGTGCCTGGAGTGTATCAGGAAACACCATATATTTT. Protein sequence: CAWSVSGNTIYF. The chain joins TRBV30 to TRBJ1-3, with D unclear. The germline CDR1 and CDR2 sequences are GTSNPN and SVGIG (reference sequence). V gave up 0 bases and J gave up 4 bases, with 4 bases separating them. The CDR3 is 12 residues long.

The chain couples TRBV28 to TRBJ1-4; no clear D. Trimming cost V 5 bases and J 8 bases, with 24 bases left between them. Per germline, CDR1 MDHEN and CDR2 SYDVKM. The CDR3 extends over 17 amino acids. This CDR3 is CASSLRPPSVRGEKLFF. The CDR3 DNA is TGTGCCAGCAGTCTACGACCCCCCTCTGTGAGAGGGGAAAAACTGTTTTTT.

The chain joins TRBV5-6 to TRBJ2-6; D unclear. The CDR3 is 15 residues long. The germline V gene encodes CDR1 SGHDT and CDR2 YYEEEE. Deletions cut 5 bases from V and 2 bases from J, with 11 bases between. In nucleotides, the CDR3 is TGTGCCAGCAGGGTTACCTCGGCTGGGGCCAACGTCCTGACTTTC. Translating it yields CASRVTSAGANVLTF.

The chain couples TRBV28 to TRBJ1-3, with D perhaps matching TRBD1 (6 bases). Looked up from germline, CDR1 is MDHEN and CDR2 is SYDVKM. The ends were cut back, 5 bases at V and 9 bases at J, with 17 bases in the middle. This CDR3 has 14 amino acids. DNA of the CDR3: TGTGCCAGCAGTCCCGGGACACCGGGCCTCACCATATATTTT. Residues: CASSPGTPGLTIYF.

The genes are TRBV11-2 and TRBJ2-6; D is undetermined. The germline V gene has CDR1 SGHAT and CDR2 FQNNGV. This CDR3 comprises 16 residues. V lost 5 bases, J lost 1 base, and 12 bases lay in between. The CDR3 DNA follows: TGTGCCAGCAGCCCATGGGCCTTTTCTGGGGCCAACGTCCTGACTTTC. Translation gives CASSPWAFSGANVLTF.

This clone was found once. The rearrangement joins TRBV4-3 to TRBJ2-7, with 8 bases aligning to TRBD1. V gave up 4 bases and J gave up 4 bases; unmatched junction bases: 6. Germline V gene sequence: CDR1 LGHNA, CDR2 YSLEER. The CDR3 is 14 amino acids. This chain's CDR3 is CASSPDRGRYEQYF. The CDR3 DNA follows: TGCGCCAGCAGCCCCGACAGGGGCCGATACGAGCAGTACTTC.

The table lists this clone with a count of one. The rearrangement joins TRBV7-8 to TRBJ1-6; the D gene is possibly TRBD1 (6 bases). This CDR3 has 17 amino acids. Trimming left V 1 base short and J 7 bases short, with 17 bases between. Germline CDR1 and CDR2: SGHVS and FQNEAQ. CDR3 loop: CASSLVTGAGGNSPLHF. The CDR3 DNA reads TGTGCCAGCAGCTTAGTAACGGGGGCGGGAGGAAATTCACCCCTCCACTTT.

This clone was counted a few times. J is TRBJ1-5 and V is TRBV28, with 9 bases that match TRBD1. Germline V lookup: CDR1 MDHEN, CDR2 SYDVKM. This CDR3 comprises 16 residues. V was pared by 2 bases and J by 3 bases, with 5 bases of the junction left unmatched. This CDR3 reads CASSLGTGSFNQPQHF. As DNA, the CDR3 is TGTGCCAGCAGTTTAGGGACAGGGTCTTTCAATCAGCCCCAGCATTTT.

The V and J genes are TRBV28 and TRBJ1-4; TRBD1 aligns across 9 bases. V gave up 5 bases and J gave up 8 bases; unmatched junction bases: 6. The length of the CDR3 is 14 residues. CDR1 is MDHEN, CDR2 SYDVKM, per germline. CDR3 DNA sequence: TGTGCCAGCAGTCCAACAGGGGGCGGCGAAAAACTGTTTTTT. Protein: CASSPTGGGEKLFF.

The V call is TRBV10-3, the J call TRBJ2-7, with D hard to call. Germline V gene lookup returns CDR1 ENHRY and CDR2 SYGVKD. CDR3 length: 15 amino acids. V lost 7 bases and J lost 0, with 16 bases in between. Here the CDR3 reads CAITQSPTSSYEQYF. CDR3 in DNA: TGTGCCATCACCCAATCGCCGACAAGCTCCTACGAGCAGTACTTC.

This clone was counted only a few times. This chain connects TRBV7-2 to TRBJ2-7, with a possible D match to TRBD1 (5 bases). The CDR3 runs 14 residues. Germline V gene data show CDR1 as SGHTA and CDR2 as FQGNSA. Trimming left V 3 bases short and J 0 bases short, with 9 bases between. The CDR3 DNA follows: TGTGCCAGCAGCTTGCAGACAGCCTCCTACGAGCAGTACTTC. This sequence encodes CASSLQTASYEQYF. The variable domain in full, with the rest retrieved from reference TRBV7-2 and TRBJ2-7, is GAGVSQSPSNKVTEKGKDVELRCDPISGHTALYWYRQSLGQGLEFLIYFQGNSAPDKSGLPSDRFSAERTGGSVSTLTIQRTQQEDSAVYLCASSLQTASYEQYFGPGTRLTVT.

By sample fraction, this clone is medium-sized. This chain uses TRBV4-1 with TRBJ2-5; 7 bases align to TRBD1. The V gene's germline CDR1 is MGHRA and CDR2 YSYEKL. The CDR3 spans 14 residues. After removal of 1 base from V and 9 bases from J, the junction contained 8 bases not matched to a gene. The CDR3 protein is CASSQGQGIAAQYF. CDR3 in DNA: TGCGCCAGCAGCCAAGGACAGGGAATTGCGGCCCAGTACTTC.

V gene TRBV5-7 combines with J gene TRBJ1-1; 9 bases map to TRBD1. TRBV5-7 belongs to the ORF category, with a function that is uncertain. Trimming removed 3 bases from V and 1 base from J; junction bases left unmatched: 10. The CDR3 spans 17 residues. CDR3 region: CASSWMLKQGANTEAFF. The CDR3 nucleotides are TGTGCCAGCAGCTGGATGCTGAAACAGGGGGCGAACACTGAAGCTTTCTTT.

The V and J genes are TRBV15 and TRBJ2-7, with TRBD2 identical over 9 bases. The CDR3 totals 17 residues. J gave up 7 bases and V 0 bases, and 13 bases lay outside the gene matches. CDR1 LNHNV and CDR2 YYDKDF come from the germline V gene (reference sequence). The DNA of the CDR3 is TGTGCCACCAGCAGAGATTCTATTAGCGGGAGAATGAGGGAGCAGTACTTC. It translates to CATSRDSISGRMREQYF.